The present TCR beta chain was sequenced within a study of shared clonotypes between healthy human individuals. On the study more broadly: Researchers drew samples from two women and a few men aged 18 to 49.

Naive CD8 cells lacked CD45RO, underwent positive selection for CCR7 and left out terminally differentiated effector memory CD45RA+ cells. CDR1 MNHNS and CDR2 SASEGT come from the germline V gene. The ends were cut back, 6 bases at V and 3 bases at J, with 12 bases in the middle. The CDR3 is made up of 13 amino acids. The data were produced by immunoSEQ multiplex PCR, yet TCRdb's version contains in-frame clones alone and is incomplete. The sample carries roughly 2 million clones, about 95% recorded once. The sequenced sample consisted of naive CD8+ T cells sorted from blood. This TCR was recovered from a man aged 18 to 30 in good health. The V call is TRBV6-1, the J call TRBJ2-7; weak D call: TRBD1 (5 bases). The CDR3 DNA follows: TGTGCCAGCAGAGAACAGGACCACTACGAGCAGTACTTC. It yields the protein CASREQDHYEQYF.